Listed here are 30 T cell receptor beta chains from one sample, sequenced in a study of identical twins. Each CDR3 protein is one row after TCRdb ran MiXCR on the 5' RACE reads. This table has around 1.7 million distinct CDR3 sequences, more than 30% appearing once. The sequenced material came from cord blood. All receptors come from a newborn girl in good health.

This clonotype was observed once. The rearrangement links TRBV6-6 to TRBJ2-3, with 11 bases matching TRBD2. The germline V gene encodes CDR1 MNHNY and CDR2 SVGAGI (reference sequence). The junction had 8 bases not matched to a gene; V was cut back by 2 bases and J by 4 bases. The CDR3 sequence is 17 residues long. CDR3 sequence reads: CASSYGIAGGRSDTQYF. The CDR3 DNA follows: TGTGCCAGCAGTTACGGGATAGCGGGAGGGAGGTCAGATACGCAGTATTTT.

This clonotype appeared a few times. The chain employs TRBV6-5 and TRBJ1-1; no reliable D call. CDR1 is MNHEY and CDR2 is SVGAGI in the germline V gene. V lost 6 bases and J lost 0, with 8 bases in between. This CDR3 comprises 13 residues. This chain's CDR3 is CASRTVLNTEAFF. CDR3 bases: TGTGCCAGCAGGACGGTATTGAACACTGAAGCTTTCTTT.

The rearrangement links TRBV10-3 to TRBJ2-7, with 7 bases lining up with TRBD2. CDR3 length equals 13 residues. V was pared by 5 bases and J by 2 bases, with 3 bases of the junction left unmatched. Germline V gives CDR1 ENHRY, CDR2 SYGVKD. The CDR3 DNA is TGTGCCATCAGTCCTAGCGGAACCTACGAGCAGTACTTC. Translation gives CAISPSGTYEQYF.

The chain has TRBV2 and TRBJ2-3; D may be TRBD1 (5 bases). CDR1 SNHLY and CDR2 FYNNEI come from the germline V gene. CDR3 length: 16 amino acids. The ends were cut back, 1 base at V and 4 bases at J, with 15 bases in the middle. The CDR3 region is CASSEEDSRGPDTQYF. CDR3 coding DNA: TGTGCCAGCAGTGAAGAAGACTCTAGGGGCCCAGATACGCAGTATTTT. The full variable domain, with the rest looked up from reference TRBV2 and TRBJ2-3, is EPEVTQTPSHQVTQMGQEVILRCVPISNHLYFYWYRQILGQKVEFLVSFYNNEISEKSEIFDDQFSVERPDGSNFTLKIRSTKLEDSAMYFCASSEEDSRGPDTQYFGPGTRLTVL.

This clonotype was observed a few times. This CDR3 is CASSLLGLAGLYNEQFF. The CDR3 nucleotides read TGTGCCAGCAGTTTATTGGGCCTAGCGGGTTTGTACAATGAGCAGTTCTTC. The V and J genes are TRBV27 and TRBJ2-1; 8 bases map to TRBD2. This CDR3 has 17 residues. The trim removed 1 base at V and 4 bases at J, leaving 9 bases unmatched. Germline CDR1 MNHEY, CDR2 SMNVEV (reference sequence).

The chain has TRBV6-5 and TRBJ1-5, with 7 nucleotides matching TRBD1. The length of the CDR3 is 19 residues. Germline CDR1 reads MNHEY; CDR2 reads SVGAGI. With V trimmed by 2 bases and J by 0 bases, 13 bases remained unmatched. CDR3 DNA sequence: TGTGCCAGCAGTTACACGACAGGGTACGGGGTTTATAGCAATCAGCCCCAGCATTTT. It translates to CASSYTTGYGVYSNQPQHF.

J is TRBJ2-1 and V is TRBV7-9, with 8 bases lining up with TRBD2. J gave up 7 bases and V 4 bases, and 9 bases lay outside the gene matches. Germline lookup yields CDR1 SEHNR and CDR2 FQNEAQ (reference sequence). The CDR3 sequence is 15 residues long. CDR3 coding DNA: TGTGCCAGCAGCTCGACTAGCGCCCCCACGAATGAGCAGTTCTTC. Amino acid sequence: CASSSTSAPTNEQFF.

The J gene is TRBJ2-4, the V gene TRBV7-2; 12 bases fit TRBD2. Germline CDR1 SGHTA, CDR2 FQGNSA. V gave up 2 bases and J gave up 6 bases; unmatched junction bases: 5. The CDR3 loop spans 16 amino acids. Here the CDR3 DNA reads TGTGCCAGCAGCTTAAGACTAGCGGGAGTTGGAAACATTCAGTACTTC. Residues: CASSLRLAGVGNIQYF.

This clonotype was seen a few times. The chain recombines TRBV20-1 with TRBJ2-6; 9 nucleotides match TRBD1. The CDR3 spans 18 residues. Germline CDR1 is DFQATT and CDR2 is SNEGSKA (reference sequence). Trimming at V came to 1 base and at J to 3 bases, leaving 10 bases not matched to a gene. The CDR3 protein is CSARGETGGRGGANVLTF. In DNA form, the CDR3 reads TGCAGTGCTAGAGGGGAGACAGGGGGAAGAGGTGGGGCCAACGTCCTGACTTTC.

The chain uses TRBV19 and TRBJ2-1; 7 nucleotides match TRBD1. J gave up 7 bases and V 1 base, and 13 bases lay outside the gene matches. The length of the CDR3 is 17 residues. The germline gives CDR1 LNHDA, CDR2 SQIVND (reference sequence). The DNA of the CDR3 is TGTGCCAGTAGTATAGTGGACAGGCGAAAGACGGGGAATGAGCAGTTCTTC. This encodes CASSIVDRRKTGNEQFF. Together with reference TRBV19 and TRBJ2-1, the CDR3 gives the full variable domain: DGGITQSPKYLFRKEGQNVTLSCEQNLNHDAMYWYRQDPGQGLRLIYYSQIVNDFQKGDIAEGYSVSREKKESFPLTVTSAQKNPTAFYLCASSIVDRRKTGNEQFFGPGTRLTVL.

With regard to this clonotype: A much larger clone sits a single nucleotide away, making a read error possible. The J gene is TRBJ2-5, the V gene TRBV5-1; D gene uncertain. V gave up 3 bases and J gave up 0 bases, with 9 bases separating them. The CDR3 sequence is 14 residues long. Germline lookup yields CDR1 SGHRS and CDR2 YFSETQ. CDR3 protein: CASSSDNNQETQYF. The CDR3 DNA reads as TGCGCCAGCAGCTCTGACAACAACCAAGAGACCCAGTACTTC.

This clonotype was counted at least ten times. J is TRBJ2-5 and V is TRBV20-1, with a weak D call TRBD2 (6 bases). Trimming stripped 2 bases from V and 0 bases from J, with 7 bases between. Germline loops: CDR1 DFQATT, CDR2 SNEGSKA (reference sequence). The CDR3 is 13 residues long. CDR3 coding DNA: TGCAGTGCTAGACTAGCGTACCAAGAGACCCAGTACTTC. It yields the protein CSARLAYQETQYF.

This clonotype has only a few counts. V usage is TRBV7-8 and J usage is TRBJ1-2; D call uncertain. V shed 2 bases and J shed 4 bases, with 17 bases lying between them. Germline V gene sequence: CDR1 SGHVS, CDR2 FQNEAQ. The CDR3 is 16 amino acids. CDR3 nucleotide sequence: TGTGCCAGCAGCTTAAGTCTGGGAGCCCCGGCCTATGGCTACACCTTC. This encodes CASSLSLGAPAYGYTF.

The chain links TRBV6-6 to TRBJ1-4; 7 bases are a match to TRBD1. Germline CDR1 reads MNHNY; CDR2 reads SVGAGI (reference sequence). With V trimmed by 6 bases and J by 8 bases, 9 bases remained unmatched. This CDR3 region has 14 residues. This chain's CDR3 is CASSLQGTREKLFF. The CDR3 nucleotides are TGTGCCAGCAGCCTACAGGGGACTAGGGAAAAACTGTTTTTT.

CDR3 residues: CSARHSENYGYTF. In nucleotides, the CDR3 is TGCAGTGCTAGACACTCGGAAAACTATGGCTACACCTTC. This chain uses TRBV20-1 with TRBJ1-2, with D uncertain. The ends were cut back, 2 bases at V and 2 bases at J, with 9 bases in the middle. The V gene's germline CDR1 is DFQATT and CDR2 SNEGSKA (reference sequence). The CDR3 is made up of 13 amino acids.

Only a few counts were recorded for this clonotype. The V gene is TRBV25-1, the J gene TRBJ2-7; D remains unclear. The V gene lost 1 base and the J gene lost 3 bases, with 7 bases spanning the gap. In germline, CDR1 is MGHDK, CDR2 SYGVNS. The CDR3 has 13 amino acids. CDR3 nucleotides: TGTGCCAGCAGTGAATCGGAGATCTACGAGCAGTACTTC. Translated, it gives CASSESEIYEQYF.

This chain joins TRBV4-2 and TRBJ2-7; 10 bases agree with TRBD1. Per germline, CDR1 LGHNA and CDR2 YNFKEQ. The CDR3 is made up of 16 amino acids. The V gene end was trimmed by 4 bases and the J gene end by 2 bases; junction bases not matched to a gene: 8. Here the CDR3 DNA reads TGTGCCAGCAGCCCTCCTCCGGGACAGGGGACCTACGAGCAGTACTTC. Translated, it gives CASSPPPGQGTYEQYF.

The V and J genes are TRBV25-1 and TRBJ1-2; 8 bases fit TRBD1. J gave up 4 bases and V 0 bases, and 1 base lay outside the gene matches. The CDR3 consists of 14 residues. Germline V CDR1 and CDR2: MGHDK, SYGVNS. CDR3 sequence reads: CASSEYDRGYGYTF. DNA for the CDR3: TGTGCCAGCAGTGAATATGACAGGGGCTATGGCTACACCTTC.

The chain has TRBV11-2 and TRBJ2-3; TRBD2 matches 7 bases. V lost 8 bases to trimming and J lost 2 bases; unmatched junction nucleotides: 13. Germline V lookup: CDR1 SGHAT, CDR2 FQNNGV. CDR3 size: 16 residues. The CDR3 reads CASGPPLATLTDTQYF. The CDR3 nucleotides are TGTGCCAGCGGCCCCCCACTAGCGACACTCACAGATACGCAGTATTTT. The variable domain in full, completed from reference TRBV11-2 and TRBJ2-3, reads EAGVAQSPRYKIIEKRQSVAFWCNPISGHATLYWYQQILGQGPKLLIQFQNNGVVDDSQLPKDRFSAERLKGVDSTLKIQPAKLEDSAVYLCASGPPLATLTDTQYFGPGTRLTVL.

The chain links TRBV7-2 to TRBJ2-5; 9 nucleotides agree with TRBD2. V trimming: 6 bases; J trimming: 1 base; junction bases outside the gene matches: 3. This CDR3 is 14 amino acids long. CDR1 is SGHTA, CDR2 FQGNSA, per germline. CDR3 bases: TGTGCCAGCAGACCGGGACTAGCCCAAGAGACCCAGTACTTC. Its protein product is CASRPGLAQETQYF.

This clonotype turned up a few times. CDR3 amino acids: CASSYRQGTDYEQYF. The CDR3 DNA is TGTGCCAGCAGCTACCGACAGGGGACAGACTACGAGCAGTACTTC. V gene TRBV11-1 combines with J gene TRBJ2-7; 8 nucleotides agree with TRBD1. Trimming cost V 4 bases and J 3 bases; bases outside gene matches: 8. Germline CDR1 is SGHAT and CDR2 is FQDESV (reference sequence). This CDR3 comprises 15 residues.

The gene calls are TRBV20-1 and TRBJ2-7; 8 positions match TRBD1. The CDR3 runs 17 residues. V was clipped by 6 bases and J by 1 base; unmatched bases: 17. Germline V gives CDR1 DFQATT, CDR2 SNEGSKA (reference sequence). The CDR3 loop is CSAPDREQAWGSYEQYF. The CDR3, as DNA: TGCAGTGCCCCGGACAGGGAACAAGCCTGGGGGTCCTACGAGCAGTACTTC.

J is TRBJ1-5 and V is TRBV20-1, with 11 nucleotides matching TRBD1. Looked up from germline, CDR1 is DFQATT and CDR2 is SNEGSKA (reference sequence). Losses at the gene ends were 3 bases for V and 5 bases for J; bases not matched to a gene: 6. There are 15 residues in the CDR3. The DNA of the CDR3 is TGCAGTGCTAGCCCCGGACAGGGGGCGCATCAGCCCCAGCATTTT. Its translation is CSASPGQGAHQPQHF.

The V and J genes are TRBV28 and TRBJ2-7; D not certain. The CDR3 has 13 residues. Germline V gives CDR1 MDHEN, CDR2 SYDVKM. Trimming cost V 10 bases and J 4 bases, with 17 bases left between them. The CDR3, as DNA: TGTGCCACTCAGCAGTTTACTTTTTACGAGCAGTACTTC. Translated, it gives CATQQFTFYEQYF.

The chain is built from TRBV2 and TRBJ2-1; perhaps D is TRBD1 or TRBD2 (5 bases each). V gave up 3 bases and J gave up 6 bases, with 15 bases separating them. Germline loops: CDR1 SNHLY, CDR2 FYNNEI. The length of the CDR3 is 15 residues. DNA for the CDR3: TGTGCCAGCAGTGACATAGGGGACCTATCCAATGAGCAGTTCTTC. As protein: CASSDIGDLSNEQFF.

In its sample, this clonotype was seen a few times. V usage is TRBV10-3 and J usage is TRBJ2-7, with TRBD2 matching 16 bases. CDR3 size: 16 residues. The J segment lost 2 bases and the V segment lost 4 bases, leaving 2 bases of the junction unmatched. Germline values: CDR1 ENHRY, CDR2 SYGVKD. CDR3 sequence (DNA): TGTGCCATCAGTGCAGGGACTAGCGGGGGGGCCTACGAGCAGTACTTC. Residues: CAISAGTSGGAYEQYF.

V is TRBV4-1 and J is TRBJ2-7; TRBD2 might be the D (7 bases). The DNA end is a closer match to TRBJ2-4, so the J assignment may be wrong. The CDR3 is 18 amino acids. Germline CDR1 reads MGHRA; CDR2 reads YSYEKL. CDR3 sequence reads: CASSQVTSVQGAKNIQYF. In DNA form, the CDR3 reads TGCGCCAGCAGCCAAGTAACTAGCGTCCAGGGGGCCAAAAACATTCAGTACTTC.

This clonotype occurred a few times. This rearrangement joins TRBV4-1 to TRBJ2-5; 9 bases line up with TRBD1. CDR3 length: 15 amino acids. After removal of 1 base from V and 5 bases from J, the junction contained 5 bases not matched to a gene. Germline CDR1 reads MGHRA; CDR2 reads YSYEKL. CDR3 bases: TGCGCCAGCAGCCAAGGAGGACAGGGGATCGAGACCCAGTACTTC. Translation gives CASSQGGQGIETQYF.

This clonotype was seen a handful of times. This chain links TRBV20-1 with TRBJ1-1; D is undetermined. V gave up 7 bases and J gave up 5 bases, with 8 bases separating them. From germline, CDR1 is DFQATT and CDR2 SNEGSKA (reference sequence). This CDR3 is 10 amino acids long. The CDR3 sequence: CSDRGTEAFF. Written as DNA, the CDR3 is TGCAGTGACAGAGGGACTGAAGCTTTCTTT.

This sequence joins TRBV13 and TRBJ2-4; D remains ambiguous. V lost 8 bases and J 0 bases, leaving 11 bases between the germline ends. Germline V lookup: CDR1 PRHDT, CDR2 FYEKMQ (reference sequence). The CDR3 runs to 14 residues. The CDR3 DNA follows: TGTGCCAGCCCCGCGCCTCTAGCCAAAAACATTCAGTACTTC. This sequence encodes CASPAPLAKNIQYF.